The 11 T cell receptor beta chains reported below all come from one sample, sequenced in a study of T cells of healthy individuals. TCRdb reprocessed the 5' RACE reads with MiXCR, giving one entry per CDR3 protein. Among 65,000 to 90,000 distinct CDR3 sequences, about 5% were seen once, and the ten largest hold roughly 7.5%. These receptors came from a female donor in good health.

This clonotype was seen many times. This chain joins TRBV9 and TRBJ2-7; maybe TRBD1 (6 bases). Germline CDR1 and CDR2: SGDLS and YYNGEE. Trimming cost V 0 bases and J 2 bases, with 15 bases left between them. The CDR3 has 16 amino acids. The CDR3 loop is CASSVEARTDPYEQYF. The CDR3 region has the DNA TGTGCCAGCAGCGTAGAGGCCCGGACAGACCCCTACGAGCAGTACTTC.

This clonotype is deemed medium-sized. The chain carries TRBV7-2 and TRBJ1-2; 8 bases fit TRBD1. Germline-derived CDR1 and CDR2 are SGHTA and FQGNSA. With 5 bases clipped from V and 4 bases from J, the junction kept 6 bases outside the gene matches. The CDR3 has 14 amino acids. CDR3 bases: TGTGCCAGCAGCCATATGGGACAGGTCTATGGCTACACCTTC. This sequence encodes CASSHMGQVYGYTF.

The chain employs TRBV7-2 and TRBJ1-1, with TRBD1 matching 7 bases. The CDR3 is 16 amino acids. Losses at the gene ends were 5 bases for V and 3 bases for J; bases not matched to a gene: 12. CDR1 is SGHTA and CDR2 is FQGNSA in the germline V gene. Here the CDR3 reads CASSPSRIGGYTEAFF. CDR3 bases: TGTGCCAGCAGCCCTTCCCGGATAGGGGGCTACACTGAAGCTTTCTTT.

The rearrangement joins TRBV7-2 to TRBJ2-7; D may be TRBD1 (5 bases). Germline assignment: CDR1 SGHTA and CDR2 FQGNSA. The CDR3 totals 13 residues. Trimming removed 6 bases at V and 0 bases at J, with 9 bases between. The CDR3 spells CASRRGGSYEQYF. The CDR3 DNA reads TGTGCCAGCAGAAGGGGCGGCTCCTACGAGCAGTACTTC.

This clonotype was observed at least ten times. J is TRBJ2-3 and V is TRBV27; TRBD2 aligns across 14 bases. J lost 5 bases, V lost 2 bases, and 0 bases had no gene match. The CDR3 covers 15 residues. Germline CDR1 MNHEY, CDR2 SMNVEV (reference sequence). This CDR3 is CASSLGLAGGDTQYF. The DNA for the CDR3 is TGTGCCAGCAGTTTAGGACTAGCGGGAGGAGATACGCAGTATTTT.

This clonotype was counted many times. The chain uses TRBV20-1 and TRBJ1-2; 8 positions agree with TRBD1. The CDR3 length is 14 residues. V shed 3 bases, J shed 5 bases, and the junction held 8 bases outside the gene matches. Looked up from germline, CDR1 is DFQATT and CDR2 is SNEGSKA (reference sequence). CDR3 loop: CSASEGQAEYGYTF. DNA of the CDR3: TGCAGTGCTAGTGAGGGACAGGCGGAATATGGCTACACCTTC.

This clonotype was seen a handful of times. The chain is built from TRBV20-1 and TRBJ2-1, with 8 positions matching TRBD2. After removal of 3 bases from V and 5 bases from J, the junction contained 9 bases not matched to a gene. Germline lookup yields CDR1 DFQATT and CDR2 SNEGSKA (reference sequence). The CDR3 is 15 residues long. This CDR3 reads CSASRGREADNEQFF. CDR3 nucleotide sequence: TGCAGTGCTAGCCGCGGGCGGGAGGCAGACAATGAGCAGTTCTTC.

This clonotype was counted at least ten times. The chain recombines TRBV20-1 with TRBJ1-1; no clear D. The CDR3 has 14 amino acids. V lost 0 bases, J lost 5 bases, and 13 bases lay in between. Germline assignment: CDR1 DFQATT and CDR2 SNEGSKA (reference sequence). CDR3 sequence: CSARETLEWTEAFF. The CDR3 nucleotides read TGCAGTGCTAGAGAGACCCTGGAATGGACTGAAGCTTTCTTT.

This clonotype was seen ten or more times. The genes are TRBV3-1 and TRBJ2-7; D unresolved. The CDR3 length is 13 residues. With 5 bases removed from V and 3 bases from J, the gap between germline ends came to 11 bases. Looked up from germline, CDR1 is LGHDT and CDR2 is YNNKEL (reference sequence). The CDR3 sequence is CASSNEQYYEQYF. Written as DNA, the CDR3 is TGTGCCAGCAGCAACGAGCAATACTACGAGCAGTACTTC.

The sample holds many counts of this clonotype. The chain has TRBV7-3 and TRBJ1-2; no clear D gene. V lost 5 bases to trimming and J lost 0 bases, with 13 bases between them. Per germline, CDR1 SGHTA and CDR2 FQGTGA. CDR3 length: 15 amino acids. The DNA for the CDR3 is TGTGCCAGCAGCCTACTTCCAGGCCCTAACTATGGCTACACCTTC. Residues: CASSLLPGPNYGYTF. The whole variable domain, filled in from reference TRBV7-3 and TRBJ1-2, reads GAGVSQTPSNKVTEKGKYVELRCDPISGHTALYWYRQSLGQGPEFLIYFQGTGAADDSGLPNDRFFAVRPEGSVSTLKIQRTERGDSAVYLCASSLLPGPNYGYTFGSGTRLTVV.

This clonotype was found many times. The chain combines TRBV6-2 or TRBV6-3 with TRBJ2-3; maybe TRBD2 (5 bases). The CDR3 has 15 amino acids. Germline V lookup: CDR1 MNHEY, CDR2 SVGEGT. Trimming took 7 bases from V and 3 from J, leaving 17 bases between them. The CDR3 here is CASTPKGVGTDTQYF. Here the CDR3 DNA reads TGTGCCAGCACCCCGAAGGGAGTCGGGACAGATACGCAGTATTTT.